The 15 T cell receptor beta chains given below trace back to one sample, sequenced in a study of T cell repertoires in cytomegalovirus infection. Each CDR3 protein gets one entry after TCRdb re-called the reads with MiXCR. Altogether over 300,000 distinct CDR3 sequences are present, roughly a sixth being singletons, with the ten largest covering around 13%. The material sequenced was PBMCs. Every receptor here comes from a human donor in good health (CMV status not recorded). Some clones in this sample may be carry-over from other donors' samples.

This clonotype has at least ten counts. V is TRBV7-2 and J is TRBJ1-6, with 7 bases matching TRBD1. Trimming removed 5 bases from V and 0 bases from J; junction bases left unmatched: 7. The germline V gene has CDR1 SGHTA and CDR2 FQGNSA. This CDR3 is built from 17 residues. The CDR3 loop is CASSTIGTASYNSPLHF. The CDR3 nucleotides are TGTGCCAGCAGCACAATCGGGACAGCCTCCTATAATTCACCCCTCCACTTT.

This clonotype occurred many times. The genes are TRBV7-2 and TRBJ1-1, with no clear D. The V and J ends lost 5 bases and 2 bases respectively, with 12 bases between them. The length of the CDR3 is 14 residues. The germline CDR1 and CDR2 sequences are SGHTA and FQGNSA. The CDR3 DNA reads as TGTGCCAGCAGCCAACAGATAGTAAACACTGAAGCTTTCTTT. Its protein is CASSQQIVNTEAFF.

In DNA form, the CDR3 reads TGTGCCAGTATAGAGGCAGGCCGCAATCAGCCCCAGCATTTT. Its protein is CASIEAGRNQPQHF. The rearrangement joins TRBV19 to TRBJ1-5; D is unclear. V dropped 7 bases and J dropped 2 bases, with 12 bases sitting between them. This CDR3 is built from 14 residues. Germline assignment: CDR1 LNHDA and CDR2 SQIVND (reference sequence).

This clonotype has ten or more counts. The chain has TRBV7-2 and TRBJ2-3, with D perhaps matching TRBD1 (6 bases). Germline values: CDR1 SGHTA, CDR2 FQGNSA. The germline V and J ends were trimmed by 3 bases and 0 bases, with 7 bases remaining between them. The CDR3 runs to 14 residues. The CDR3 loop is CASSLDRSTDTQYF. The DNA for the CDR3 is TGTGCCAGCAGCTTGGACAGAAGCACAGATACGCAGTATTTT.

This clonotype was detected ten times or more. The chain has TRBV7-2 and TRBJ2-7; D uncertain. The CDR3 spans 13 residues. The V end was cut by 5 bases, the J end by 2 bases, with 10 bases between. Germline CDR1 reads SGHTA; CDR2 reads FQGNSA. The CDR3 sequence: CASSPRVTYEQYF. CDR3 nucleotide sequence: TGTGCCAGCAGCCCAAGGGTTACCTACGAGCAGTACTTC. Complete variable domain (other parts from reference TRBV7-2 and TRBJ2-7): GAGVSQSPSNKVTEKGKDVELRCDPISGHTALYWYRQSLGQGLEFLIYFQGNSAPDKSGLPSDRFSAERTGGSVSTLTIQRTQQEDSAVYLCASSPRVTYEQYFGPGTRLTVT.

J is TRBJ1-6 and V is TRBV3-1; maybe TRBD1 (6 bases). Trimming removed 3 bases from V and 2 bases from J, with 20 bases in between. CDR3 length: 19 amino acids. From germline, CDR1 is LGHDT and CDR2 YNNKEL (reference sequence). This chain's CDR3 is CASSHVSSDSPPYNSPLHF. CDR3 in DNA: TGTGCCAGCAGCCATGTGAGCTCGGACAGCCCGCCCTATAATTCACCCCTCCACTTT.

This clonotype was counted ten times or more. The chain uses TRBV7-8 and TRBJ2-5; TRBD1 matches 7 bases. The germline V gene has CDR1 SGHVS and CDR2 FQNEAQ. V dropped 5 bases and J dropped 2; count of bases not matched to a gene: 5. The CDR3 is made up of 14 amino acids. The CDR3 here is CASSAGGVQETQYF. CDR3 coding DNA: TGTGCCAGCAGCGCAGGGGGAGTTCAAGAGACCCAGTACTTC.

This clonotype turned up a few times. The CDR3 sequence: CASRAKTGGINTDTQYF. The CDR3 DNA sequence: TGTGCCAGCAGAGCTAAGACAGGGGGCATCAACACAGATACGCAGTATTTT. The chain has TRBV27 and TRBJ2-3; 10 bases map to TRBD1. V dropped 6 bases and J dropped 2; count of bases not matched to a gene: 11. This CDR3 has 17 residues. Per the germline V gene, CDR1 is MNHEY and CDR2 is SMNVEV (reference sequence).

The J gene is TRBJ1-1, the V gene TRBV6-5; 7 nucleotides agree with TRBD1. Germline CDR1 reads MNHEY; CDR2 reads SVGAGI. The CDR3 is 15 amino acids. V shed 2 bases, J shed 1 base, and the junction held 4 bases outside the gene matches. The CDR3 DNA sequence: TGTGCCAGCAGTTACGAGACAGGGCAGAACACTGAAGCTTTCTTT. Protein product: CASSYETGQNTEAFF.

This clonotype came up a few times. The CDR3 protein is CASSLQRGGLSSKFF. The CDR3 nucleotides are TGTGCCAGCAGTTTACAGCGGGGGGGCCTGTCGAGCAAGTTCTTC. The chain recombines TRBV12-3 or TRBV12-4 with TRBJ2-1; 10 bases are shared with TRBD2. J gave up 14 bases and V 2 bases, and 12 bases lay outside the gene matches. The CDR3 covers 15 residues.

A few counts support this clonotype. V gene TRBV15 combines with J gene TRBJ1-1; possibly TRBD1 for D (5 bases). The V and J ends lost 3 bases and 7 bases respectively, with 12 bases between them. This CDR3 region has 13 residues. From germline, CDR1 is LNHNV and CDR2 YYDKDF (reference sequence). CDR3 nucleotides: TGTGCCACCAGCAGTCCGATCGGGGGTGAAGCTTTCTTT. Translating gives CATSSPIGGEAFF.

This clonotype showed up just a few times. The rearrangement joins TRBV19 to TRBJ2-6, with 8 positions matching TRBD1. The CDR3 spans 18 residues. Germline assignment: CDR1 LNHDA and CDR2 SQIVND (reference sequence). After removal of 5 bases from V and 4 bases from J, the junction contained 13 bases not matched to a gene. CDR3 nucleotides: TGTGCCAGTAGTCCCTCGGGGCAGGGGGCGCGAGGGGCCAACGTCCTGACTTTC. It yields the protein CASSPSGQGARGANVLTF.

The rearrangement uses TRBV3-1 and TRBJ1-1; no definite D call. Per germline, CDR1 LGHDT and CDR2 YNNKEL (reference sequence). CDR3 length equals 14 residues. Trimming stripped 0 bases from V and 3 bases from J, with 8 bases between. Written as DNA, the CDR3 is TGTGCCAGCAGCCAAGATATCGGCTACACTGAAGCTTTCTTT. Encoded protein: CASSQDIGYTEAFF.

J is TRBJ2-5 and V is TRBV2, with D hard to call. V shed 3 bases and J shed 7 bases, with 15 bases lying between them. The germline CDR1 and CDR2 sequences are SNHLY and FYNNEI. The CDR3 totals 14 residues. CDR3 loop: CASSDSEKRLTQYF. The CDR3 DNA is TGTGCCAGCAGTGACAGCGAAAAGAGACTGACCCAGTACTTC.

The chain joins TRBV6-5 to TRBJ2-7, with TRBD1 matching over 7 bases. After removal of 0 bases from V and 4 bases from J, the junction contained 9 bases not matched to a gene. The CDR3 totals 16 residues. Germline V gene sequence: CDR1 MNHEY, CDR2 SVGAGI. The CDR3 here is CASSYSWGTDNYEQYF. In nucleotides, the CDR3 is TGTGCCAGCAGTTACTCGTGGGGGACAGATAATTACGAGCAGTACTTC.